This passage covers 9 T cell receptor beta chains from one sample sequenced in a study of T cell responses to AZD1222 COVID-19 vaccine. The protocol was immunoSEQ multiplex PCR, while the TCRdb copy is restricted to in-frame clones and leaves out a portion. The repertoire includes some 130,000 clones, approximately 92% of them detected once, and 1.5% to 2% sits in the top ten. The sample consisted of peripheral blood, taken 28 days after the second AZD1222 dose. Every receptor here comes from an adult who received the AZD1222 COVID-19 vaccine.

The J gene is TRBJ2-5, the V gene TRBV30; D may be TRBD1 (6 bases). V was shortened by 2 bases and J by 5 bases, with 18 bases between the two germline ends. Per the germline V gene, CDR1 is GTSNPN and CDR2 is SVGIG (reference sequence). The CDR3 is 15 residues long. The CDR3 DNA follows: TGTGCCTGGAGTAGTGGATTCAGGGGCGCGGAGACCCAGTACTTC. It encodes CAWSSGFRGAETQYF.

The rearrangement links TRBV28 to TRBJ2-7, with 14 nucleotides matching TRBD2. The ends lost 3 bases at V and 4 bases at J; junction bases unmatched: 2. The germline V gene encodes CDR1 MDHEN and CDR2 SYDVKM. CDR3 length: 15 residues. The CDR3 DNA follows: TGTGCCAGCAGTTTTGGGACTAGCGGGAGTTACGAGCAGTACGTC. Amino acids: CASSFGTSGSYEQYV.

This rearrangement joins TRBV12-3 or TRBV12-4 to TRBJ1-4; 9 nucleotides agree with TRBD1. The junction had 6 bases not matched to a gene; V was cut back by 8 bases and J by 8 bases. This CDR3 comprises 13 residues. CDR3 in amino acids: CASRRTGVEKLFF. The CDR3 DNA reads TGTGCCAGCCGTCGGACAGGGGTCGAAAAACTGTTTTTT.

V usage is TRBV6-5 and J usage is TRBJ2-5; TRBD1 matches 8 bases. This CDR3 region has 12 residues. Germline assignment: CDR1 MNHEY and CDR2 SVGAGI. Unmatched junction bases numbered 3, after V lost 7 bases and J lost 5 bases. CDR3 DNA sequence: TGTGCCAGCACGGGACAGGCGGAGACCCAGTACTTC. Its translation is CASTGQAETQYF.

The V and J genes are TRBV5-1 and TRBJ2-7; the D is unclear. CDR3 length: 15 amino acids. The V end lost 0 bases, the J end lost 0 bases, and 10 bases lay between the germline ends. The V gene's germline CDR1 is SGHRS and CDR2 YFSETQ. The CDR3: CASSLAATVSYEQYF. Here the CDR3 DNA reads TGCGCCAGCAGCTTGGCCGCGACGGTCTCCTACGAGCAGTACTTC.

The chain uses TRBV4-1 and TRBJ1-5; D might be TRBD1 (6 bases). The V end was cut by 4 bases, the J end by 6 bases, with 13 bases between. This CDR3 contains 14 residues. Germline V gives CDR1 MGHRA, CDR2 YSYEKL. The CDR3 spells CASSPGGAFQPQHF. In DNA, the CDR3 is TGCGCCAGCAGCCCCGGGGGGGCCTTTCAGCCCCAGCATTTT.

The chain uses TRBV7-2 and TRBJ2-2, with unresolved D. The CDR3 sequence is 15 residues long. V was cut by 3 bases and J by 6 bases, with 14 bases left in between. CDR1 and CDR2 from the germline V gene are SGHTA and FQGNSA. In DNA form, the CDR3 reads TGTGCCAGCAGCTTTAGGCCCCTAGGGTCCGGGGAGCTGTTTTTT. Translation gives CASSFRPLGSGELFF.

This clone was seen a single time. This sequence joins TRBV6-6 and TRBJ1-3; D gene ambiguous. V was pared by 0 bases and J by 7 bases, with 7 bases between. Germline V CDR1 and CDR2: MNHNY, SVGAGI (reference sequence). The CDR3 consists of 13 residues. CDR3 in amino acids: CASSYSIGNTIYF. The CDR3, as DNA: TGTGCCAGCAGTTACTCGATCGGGAACACCATATATTTT.

This CDR3 reads CAGLGPGQKKTTDTQYF. In nucleotides, the CDR3 is TGTGCCGGTCTAGGTCCTGGGCAGAAGAAGACCACAGATACGCAGTATTTT. This sequence joins TRBV27 and TRBJ2-3, with D unclear. The V and J ends lost 11 bases and 2 bases respectively, with 26 bases between them. CDR1 is MNHEY, CDR2 SMNVEV, per germline (reference sequence). This CDR3 has 17 residues.